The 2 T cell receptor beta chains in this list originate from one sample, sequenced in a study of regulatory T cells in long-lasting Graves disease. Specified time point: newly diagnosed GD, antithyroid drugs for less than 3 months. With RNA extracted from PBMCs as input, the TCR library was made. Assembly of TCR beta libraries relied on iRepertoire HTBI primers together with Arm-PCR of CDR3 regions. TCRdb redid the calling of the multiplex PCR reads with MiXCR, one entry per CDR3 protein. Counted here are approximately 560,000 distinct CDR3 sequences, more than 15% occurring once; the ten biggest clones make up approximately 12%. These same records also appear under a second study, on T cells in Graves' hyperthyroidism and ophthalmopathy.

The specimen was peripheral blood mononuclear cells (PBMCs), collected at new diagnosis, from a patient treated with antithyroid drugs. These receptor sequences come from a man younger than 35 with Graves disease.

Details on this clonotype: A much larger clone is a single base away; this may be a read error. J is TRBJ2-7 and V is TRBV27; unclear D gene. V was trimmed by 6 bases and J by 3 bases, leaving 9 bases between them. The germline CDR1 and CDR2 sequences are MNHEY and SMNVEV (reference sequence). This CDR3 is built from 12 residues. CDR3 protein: CASSHPGYEQYF. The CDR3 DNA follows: TGTGCCAGCAGCCACCCAGGCTACGAGCAGTACTTC.

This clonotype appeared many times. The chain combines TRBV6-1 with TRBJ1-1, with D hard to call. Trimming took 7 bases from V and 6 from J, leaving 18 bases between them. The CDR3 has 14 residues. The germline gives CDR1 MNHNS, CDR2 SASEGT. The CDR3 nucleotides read TGTGCCAGCATTCCCGGGTGGGTTAGGGCTGAAGCTTTCTTT. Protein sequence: CASIPGWVRAEAFF.